What follows are 30 T cell receptor beta chains derived from one specimen sequenced in a study of OX40 agonist ivuxolimab in advanced cancers. Libraries were prepared through the immunoSEQ multiplex PCR assay. Drawn from immuneACCESS, this table holds only the in-frame rearrangements with V and J called that TCRdb kept. Clones are partly lost; checked studies trace under half to an unresolved V gene and leave the rest unexplained. This sample lists approximately 60,000 clones; about 92% were detected once. The ten largest clones capture less than 0.7% of the sample. Material: CD4+ or CD8+ T cells sorted from blood, obtained in a trial of the OX40 agonist ivuxolimab. These TCRs come from an adult with an advanced solid tumor such as melanoma, head and neck, liver or kidney cancer.

The gene calls are TRBV2 and TRBJ2-7; 9 nucleotides match TRBD1. Trimming cost V 2 bases and J 3 bases; bases outside gene matches: 5. Germline V gene lookup returns CDR1 SNHLY and CDR2 FYNNEI. There are 15 residues in the CDR3. The chain's CDR3 is CASSETGTGRYEQYF. CDR3 DNA: TGTGCCAGCAGTGAAACGGGGACAGGGCGCTACGAGCAGTACTTC.

The V call is TRBV5-1, the J call TRBJ2-2; possible D gene TRBD2, 5 bases. CDR3 size: 15 residues. From germline, CDR1 is SGHRS and CDR2 YFSETQ. With 1 base removed from V and 0 bases from J, the gap between germline ends came to 7 bases. Here the CDR3 reads CASSLKGANTGELFF. In DNA, the CDR3 is TGCGCCAGCAGCTTGAAGGGAGCGAACACCGGGGAGCTGTTTTTT.

The V and J genes are TRBV2 and TRBJ1-5, with TRBD1 as a possible D gene (6 bases). CDR1 is SNHLY and CDR2 is FYNNEI in the germline V gene. With 0 bases removed from V and 5 bases from J, the gap between germline ends came to 14 bases. The CDR3 spans 16 residues. This chain's CDR3 is CASSEARWTADQPQHF. The CDR3 DNA reads TGTGCCAGCAGTGAAGCGAGGTGGACAGCGGATCAGCCCCAGCATTTT.

V gene TRBV7-3 combines with J gene TRBJ2-3, with a weak D call TRBD1 (6 bases). This CDR3 is 16 amino acids long. V lost 3 bases and J lost 3, with 16 bases in between. Germline loops: CDR1 SGHTA, CDR2 FQGTGA. The CDR3 DNA is TGTGCCAGCAGCTTTATACAGGGCCTTTGGACAGATACGCAGTATTTT. Encoded protein: CASSFIQGLWTDTQYF.

V is TRBV10-3 and J is TRBJ2-2, with D perhaps TRBD1 (5 bases). This CDR3 is 15 amino acids long. Trimming took off 3 bases at V and 5 bases at J, with 13 bases between the two ends. Germline CDR1 is ENHRY and CDR2 is SYGVKD. CDR3 coding DNA: TGTGCCATCAGTGAAATGCAGGGTAGAACCGGGGAGCTGTTTTTT. This codes for CAISEMQGRTGELFF.

V is TRBV6-4 and J is TRBJ2-7; 11 nucleotides line up with TRBD2. Germline V gives CDR1 MRHNA, CDR2 SNTAGT. The CDR3 contains 13 residues. Germline trimming cut 4 bases from V and 6 bases from J; bases unmatched to any gene: 2. CDR3 bases: TGTGCCAGCAGTGTCCTAGCGGGGGGCGAGCAGTACTTC. Translation gives CASSVLAGGEQYF.

The chain employs TRBV13 and TRBJ1-3; D not certain. The CDR3 sequence is 14 residues long. Between the trimmed V and J ends, which lost 6 bases and 0 bases, there was a span of 9 bases. Germline values: CDR1 PRHDT, CDR2 FYEKMQ (reference sequence). The CDR3 DNA sequence: TGTGCCAGCAGTCCTGGCAACTCTGGAAACACCATATATTTT. Protein: CASSPGNSGNTIYF.

The genes are TRBV28 and TRBJ1-1; perhaps TRBD1 as D (6 bases). The V end was cut by 4 bases, the J end by 8 bases, with 8 bases between. Germline values: CDR1 MDHEN, CDR2 SYDVKM. The CDR3 is 11 residues long. CDR3 loop: CASSYDREAFF. CDR3 DNA: TGTGCCAGCAGTTACGACAGGGAAGCTTTCTTT.

V gene TRBV7-3 combines with J gene TRBJ2-1, with TRBD2 as a possible D gene (5 bases). Trimming removed 1 base at V and 6 bases at J, with 13 bases between. The CDR3 sequence is 15 residues long. Germline lookup yields CDR1 SGHTA and CDR2 FQGTGA. This CDR3 reads CASSLSLAYSNEQFF. The CDR3 bases are TGTGCCAGCAGCTTAAGTCTAGCCTATTCCAATGAGCAGTTCTTC.

The J gene is TRBJ2-7, the V gene TRBV6-1; D may be TRBD1 (6 bases). Trimming removed 10 bases at V and 7 bases at J, with 23 bases between. This CDR3 region has 14 residues. Germline CDR1 is MNHNS and CDR2 is SASEGT. The CDR3 DNA is TGTGCCATCTCGCCGGGACATCCATCGGGAGAGCAGTACTTC. Amino acids: CAISPGHPSGEQYF.

V usage is TRBV19 and J usage is TRBJ1-2, with 7 bases lining up with TRBD1. Germline-derived CDR1 and CDR2 are LNHDA and SQIVND (reference sequence). CDR3 length: 15 residues. After removal of 5 bases from V and 5 bases from J, the junction contained 11 bases not matched to a gene. Written as DNA, the CDR3 is TGTGCCAGTAGTCCCATGACAGGGTTTGTGTATGGCTACACCTTC. Protein: CASSPMTGFVYGYTF.

The chain employs TRBV10-1 and TRBJ1-1; TRBD1 matches at 8 bases. Germline V lookup: CDR1 WNHNN, CDR2 SYGVQD (reference sequence). Trimming cost V 2 bases and J 3 bases; bases outside gene matches: 11. This CDR3 contains 17 residues. CDR3 nucleotide sequence: TGCGCCAGCAGTGAGAGGACAGGGATAGGAACGGACACTGAAGCTTTCTTT. This sequence encodes CASSERTGIGTDTEAFF.

This rearrangement joins TRBV2 to TRBJ2-1; 8 nucleotides agree with TRBD2. Germline V gene data show CDR1 as SNHLY and CDR2 as FYNNEI. The CDR3 is 13 residues long. Trimming at V came to 6 bases and at J to 10 bases, leaving 8 bases not matched to a gene. CDR3: CASSGRASWEQFF. The CDR3 coding sequence is TGTGCCAGCAGCGGGAGGGCCTCATGGGAGCAGTTCTTC.

The V gene is TRBV2, the J gene TRBJ2-7; TRBD1 matches at 9 bases. This CDR3 has 14 amino acids. Per the germline V gene, CDR1 is SNHLY and CDR2 is FYNNEI. V trimming: 4 bases; J trimming: 2 bases; junction bases outside the gene matches: 3. CDR3 protein: CASSGQGVAYEQYF. The CDR3 DNA follows: TGTGCCAGCAGTGGACAGGGGGTAGCCTACGAGCAGTACTTC. The whole variable domain, remainder taken from reference TRBV2 and TRBJ2-7, is EPEVTQTPSHQVTQMGQEVILRCVPISNHLYFYWYRQILGQKVEFLVSFYNNEISEKSEIFDDQFSVERPDGSNFTLKIRSTKLEDSAMYFCASSGQGVAYEQYFGPGTRLTVT.

The V call is TRBV11-2, the J call TRBJ1-1, with 10 bases that match TRBD1. J lost 9 bases, V lost 5 bases, and 9 bases had no gene match. The CDR3 length is 14 residues. CDR1 and CDR2 (germline): SGHAT, FQNNGV. The CDR3 reads CASSPNDRGRKAFF. The CDR3 bases are TGTGCCAGCAGCCCAAATGACAGGGGGCGGAAAGCTTTCTTT.

This chain uses TRBV6-6 with TRBJ2-5, with a weak D call TRBD1 (6 bases). Trimming took 4 bases from V and 1 from J, leaving 10 bases between them. The CDR3 is 14 residues long. The germline V gene has CDR1 MNHNY and CDR2 SVGAGI (reference sequence). The CDR3 nucleotides are TGTGCCAGCAGTTTACAGGGCAGCCAAGAGACCCAGTACTTC. This codes for CASSLQGSQETQYF.

The V gene is TRBV7-2, the J gene TRBJ2-5; a weak D match, TRBD1 (6 bases). Germline-derived CDR1 and CDR2 are SGHTA and FQGNSA. Trimming took 5 bases from V and 2 from J, leaving 18 bases between them. The CDR3 length is 16 residues. The CDR3 DNA reads as TGTGCCAGCAGCCGTCTAAGGACAGTCTTACAAGAGACCCAGTACTTC. Translation: CASSRLRTVLQETQYF.

The chain uses TRBV5-1 and TRBJ1-4; weak D call: TRBD1 (6 bases). The V end lost 6 bases, the J end lost 8 bases, and 20 bases lay between the germline ends. Germline CDR1 is SGHRS and CDR2 is YFSETQ. The CDR3 spans 15 residues. The DNA of the CDR3 is TGCGCCAGCAACCCAGGCGCAGGGGAGGGAGAAAAACTGTTTTTT. Its protein product is CASNPGAGEGEKLFF.

The genes are TRBV6-5 and TRBJ2-1; weak D call: TRBD2 (6 bases). V was cut by 6 bases and J by 6 bases, with 18 bases left in between. CDR1 and CDR2 from the germline V gene are MNHEY and SVGAGI. The CDR3 runs 15 residues. The chain's CDR3 is CASSQTRFPPNEQFF. The CDR3 DNA follows: TGTGCCAGCAGCCAGACTAGGTTTCCCCCCAATGAGCAGTTCTTC.

The rearrangement links TRBV21-1 to TRBJ1-6; the table assigns TRBD1, which was not confirmed against the DNA. TRBV21-1 is a listed pseudogene. This CDR3 region has 15 residues. The CDR3 here is CASRWTGGIYSPLHF. For the CDR3, the DNA is TGTGCCAGCAGGTGGACAGGGGGCATCTATTCACCCCTCCACTTT.

The chain joins TRBV18 to TRBJ1-1, with 7 bases identical to TRBD1. Per germline, CDR1 KGHSH and CDR2 LQKENI. This CDR3 spans 15 amino acids. Losses at the gene ends were 3 bases for V and 1 base for J; bases not matched to a gene: 5. Written as DNA, the CDR3 is TGTGCCAGCTCACCGCCCGACAGGGAGAACACTGAAGCTTTCTTT. As protein: CASSPPDRENTEAFF.

This clone was recorded a few times. The chain recombines TRBV7-3 with TRBJ1-3; D uncertain. Trimming removed 6 bases at V and 4 bases at J, with 10 bases between. From germline, CDR1 is SGHTA and CDR2 FQGTGA. CDR3 length equals 13 residues. In DNA form, the CDR3 reads TGTGCCAGCAGTCCCCGCGCCGGAAACACCATATATTTT. Protein product: CASSPRAGNTIYF.

The chain is built from TRBV10-3 and TRBJ2-3; 10 positions match TRBD1. Trimming removed 0 bases from V and 2 bases from J; junction bases left unmatched: 5. The CDR3 spans 17 residues. Germline CDR1 reads ENHRY; CDR2 reads SYGVKD. This chain's CDR3 is CAISESGTGAITDTQYF. The CDR3, as DNA: TGTGCCATCAGTGAGTCGGGGACAGGGGCAATCACAGATACGCAGTATTTT.

This sequence joins TRBV9 and TRBJ2-1, with 8 positions matching TRBD2. The CDR3 length is 14 residues. V lost 0 bases, J lost 8 bases, and 4 bases stayed unmatched. CDR1 and CDR2 (germline): SGDLS, YYNGEE. CDR3 amino acids: CASSVAGGFYEQFF. As DNA, the CDR3 is TGTGCCAGCAGCGTAGCGGGAGGGTTCTATGAGCAGTTCTTC.

This clone was picked up one time. The rearrangement uses TRBV2 and TRBJ1-1; TRBD1 matches at 7 bases. With V trimmed by 2 bases and J by 8 bases, 11 bases remained unmatched. Germline assignment: CDR1 SNHLY and CDR2 FYNNEI. The CDR3 consists of 15 residues. Here the CDR3 DNA reads TGTGCCAGCAGTGAACGAGAGACAGGGCCATCAGAAGCTTTCTTT. Translating gives CASSERETGPSEAFF.

The chain recombines TRBV10-3 with TRBJ1-2; 9 nucleotides agree with TRBD1. CDR3 size: 14 residues. The J segment lost 2 bases and the V segment lost 6 bases, leaving 4 bases of the junction unmatched. Germline V lookup: CDR1 ENHRY, CDR2 SYGVKD. The CDR3, as DNA: TGTGCCATCAGCGAGGGACAGGGCAACTATGGCTACACCTTC. Its translation: CAISEGQGNYGYTF.

This chain connects TRBV6-5 to TRBJ2-7; unclear D gene. Trimming removed 2 bases from V and 2 bases from J, with 4 bases in between. This CDR3 is built from 12 residues. Germline CDR1 and CDR2: MNHEY and SVGAGI. The CDR3 DNA reads TGTGCCAGCAGTTACACGGCCTACGAGCAGTACTTC. It specifies CASSYTAYEQYF.

The chain carries TRBV6-6 and TRBJ2-1, with D perhaps TRBD1 or TRBD2 (5 bases each). The germline gives CDR1 MNHNY, CDR2 SVGAGI (reference sequence). This CDR3 has 15 residues. The V gene lost 6 bases and the J gene lost 8 bases, with 20 bases spanning the gap. DNA of the CDR3: TGTGCCAGCAGAGACCGGGACCGGGCGAGCGATGAGCAGTTCTTC. Its protein product is CASRDRDRASDEQFF.

The J gene is TRBJ1-1, the V gene TRBV29-1; the match to TRBD1 covers 7 bases. V lost 8 bases and J lost 2; bases outside the gene matches: 5. Germline CDR1 SQVTM, CDR2 ANQGSEA. CDR3 size: 12 residues. CDR3 sequence reads: CSSGQINTEAFF. CDR3 in DNA: TGCAGCTCGGGACAGATTAACACTGAAGCTTTCTTT.

The rearrangement joins TRBV30 to TRBJ1-5; no clear D. The CDR3 totals 14 residues. Trimming removed 4 bases at V and 1 base at J, with 11 bases between. The germline CDR1 and CDR2 sequences are GTSNPN and SVGIG (reference sequence). CDR3 in DNA: TGTGCCTGGAATAGGGATGGGAGCAATCAGCCCCAGCATTTT. Its protein is CAWNRDGSNQPQHF.